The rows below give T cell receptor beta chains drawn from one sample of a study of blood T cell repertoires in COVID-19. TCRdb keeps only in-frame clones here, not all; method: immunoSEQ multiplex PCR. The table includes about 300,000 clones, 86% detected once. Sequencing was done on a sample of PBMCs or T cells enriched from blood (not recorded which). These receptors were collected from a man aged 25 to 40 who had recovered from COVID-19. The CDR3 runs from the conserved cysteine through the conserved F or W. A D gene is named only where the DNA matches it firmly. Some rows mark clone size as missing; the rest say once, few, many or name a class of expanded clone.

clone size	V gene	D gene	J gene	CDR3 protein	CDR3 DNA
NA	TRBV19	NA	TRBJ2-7	CASSTRGGAGNSYEQYF	TGTGCCAGTAGTACCAGAGGAGGGGCTGGAAACTCCTACGAGCAGTACTTC
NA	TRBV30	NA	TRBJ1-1	CAWSIGGGNTEAFF	TGTGCCTGGAGTATTGGGGGGGGGAACACTGAAGCTTTCTTT
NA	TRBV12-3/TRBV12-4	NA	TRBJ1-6	CASSLEQGSPLHF	TGTGCCAGCAGTTTAGAGCAGGGGTCACCCCTCCACTTT
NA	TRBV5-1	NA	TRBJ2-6	CASSQKVSGANVLTF	TGCGCCAGCAGCCAGAAAGTCTCTGGGGCCAACGTCCTGACTTTC
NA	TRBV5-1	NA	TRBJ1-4	CASSLEGQGGEKLFF	TGCGCCAGCAGCTTGGAGGGTCAGGGTGGTGAAAAACTGTTTTTT
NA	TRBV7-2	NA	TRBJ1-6	CASSLAQGGNSPLHF	TGTGCCAGCAGCCTGGCCCAGGGAGGTAATTCACCCCTCCACTTT
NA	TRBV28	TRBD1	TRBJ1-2	CASHLGGANYGYTF	TGTGCCAGCCACCTAGGGGGCGCAAACTATGGCTACACCTTC
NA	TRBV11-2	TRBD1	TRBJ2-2	CASNMDREGTGELFF	TGTGCCAGCAACATGGACAGGGAAGGCACCGGGGAGCTGTTTTTT
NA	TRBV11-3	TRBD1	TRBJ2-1	CASSYLPGQGFDEQFF	TGTGCCAGCAGCTACCTTCCGGGACAGGGGTTCGATGAGCAGTTCTTC
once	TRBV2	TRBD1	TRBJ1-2	CASTQGWTGLSYGYTF	TGTGCCAGCACCCAAGGGTGGACAGGGCTCAGCTATGGCTACACCTTC
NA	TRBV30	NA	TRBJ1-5	CAWSQGYQPQHF	TGTGCCTGGAGTCAGGGGTATCAGCCCCAGCATTTT
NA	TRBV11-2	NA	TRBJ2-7	CASSLASYEQYF	TGTGCCAGCAGCTTAGCTAGCTACGAGCAGTACTTC
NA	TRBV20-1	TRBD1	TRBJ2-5	CSASQGAGQETQYF	TGCAGTGCTAGTCAGGGGGCTGGGCAAGAGACCCAGTACTTC
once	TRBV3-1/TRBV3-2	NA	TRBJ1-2	CASSQDLWGGPNYGYTF	TGTGCCAGCAGCCAAGATCTTTGGGGAGGGCCAAACTATGGCTACACCTTC
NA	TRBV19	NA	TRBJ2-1	CASSIEGFGESSYNEQFF	TGTGCCAGTAGTATAGAAGGGTTCGGGGAGAGCTCCTACAATGAGCAGTTCTTC
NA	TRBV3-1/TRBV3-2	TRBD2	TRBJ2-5	CASSQEMAGGRETQYF	TGTGCCAGCAGCCAAGAAATGGCGGGGGGGCGGGAGACCCAGTACTTC
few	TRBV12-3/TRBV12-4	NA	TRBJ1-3	CASSFMGRNTIYF	TGTGCCAGCAGTTTTATGGGCCGAAACACCATATATTTT
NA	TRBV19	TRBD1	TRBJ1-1	CASRDRDVEAFF	TGTGCCAGTCGGGACAGGGACGTTGAAGCTTTCTTT
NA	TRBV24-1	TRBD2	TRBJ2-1	CATSDTRGTGGASEQFF	TGTGCCACCAGTGATACCCGCGGAACCGGGGGGGCCAGTGAGCAGTTCTTC
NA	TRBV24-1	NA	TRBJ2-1	CATSENYPGEQFF	TGTGCCACCAGTGAGAACTACCCGGGTGAGCAGTTCTTC
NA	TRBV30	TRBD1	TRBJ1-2	CAPGTGVITF	TGTGCCCCCGGGACAGGGGTAATCACCTTC
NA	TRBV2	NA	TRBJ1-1	CASSEADRLGRAFF	TGTGCCAGCAGTGAAGCCGACAGGCTAGGTAGAGCTTTCTTT
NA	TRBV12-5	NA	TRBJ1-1	CASGPGSLNTEAFF	TGTGCTAGTGGACCAGGGTCACTGAACACTGAAGCTTTCTTT
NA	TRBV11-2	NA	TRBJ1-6	CASSLGRGGARNSPLHF	TGTGCCAGCAGCCTAGGTCGGGGGGGGGCACGTAATTCACCCCTCCACTTT
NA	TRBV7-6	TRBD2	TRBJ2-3	CASSKGGGGASDTQYF	TGTGCCAGCAGCAAAGGGGGCGGGGGGGCCTCAGATACGCAGTATTTT
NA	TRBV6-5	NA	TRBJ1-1	CASITGHSNTEAFF	TGTGCCAGCATCACCGGACACTCGAACACTGAAGCTTTCTTT
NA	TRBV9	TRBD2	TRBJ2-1	CASSVSGLATEQFF	TGTGCCAGCAGCGTATCCGGACTAGCGACAGAGCAGTTCTTC
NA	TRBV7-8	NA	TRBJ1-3	CASSLRKPTSGNTIYF	TGTGCCAGCAGCTTACGAAAACCGACATCTGGAAACACCATATATTTT
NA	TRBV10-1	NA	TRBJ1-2	CASSESRSGGGELYGYTF	TGCGCCAGCAGTGAGTCGAGGTCCGGTGGAGGGGAACTCTATGGCTACACCTTC
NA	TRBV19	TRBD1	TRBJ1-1	CASRDRGRNTEAFF	TGTGCCAGCCGGGACAGGGGGCGGAACACTGAAGCTTTCTTT
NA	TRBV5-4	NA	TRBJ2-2	CASSWVGENTGELFF	TGTGCCAGCAGCTGGGTTGGAGAGAACACCGGGGAGCTGTTTTTT
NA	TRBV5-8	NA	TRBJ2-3	CASSFRGKTQYF	TGTGCCAGCAGCTTCCGGGGGAAAACGCAGTATTTT
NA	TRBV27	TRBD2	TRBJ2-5	CASSLRRLAGVQETQYF	TGTGCCAGCAGTTTACGGAGACTAGCGGGGGTCCAAGAGACCCAGTACTTC